The T cell receptor beta chain under discussion was sequenced for a study of tissue T cells after allogeneic stem cell transplantation. General study points: Alloreactivity or antigen specificity of tissue TCRs was not determined; some clones might be host cells. In patients and mice, blood and spleen missed much of tissue repertoire.

This table comes from immunoSEQ multiplex PCR, and its TCRdb copy is limited to in-frame clones, with some not included. The table has tens of thousands of clones, around 70% seen once. About this clone: Its specificity is unknown. Germline and genes: mouse. The missing CDR3 end, 1 residue past where the read stops, is filled in from the germline J gene.

Trimming left V 2 bases short and J 0 bases short, with 12 bases between. In germline, CDR1 is SGHSN, CDR2 HYEKVE. The CDR3 consists of 15 residues. The sequenced sample was sorted cells pooled from one or two spleens. The sequence was collected from a pool of C57BL/6 mice in good health. The J gene is TRBJ1-2, the V gene TRBV12-1; D perhaps matches TRBD1 (5 bases). CDR3 bases read: TGTGCCAGCTCTCCCTTCGGGGCTGCAAACTCCGACTACACC. Translation gives CASSPFGAANSDYT. The whole CDR3 reads CASSPFGAANSDYTF.